The 5 T cell receptor beta chains below were found in one sample sequenced in a study of T-cell reconstitution after alpha-beta-depleted transplantation in children (dated by TCRdb to 2016 to 2018). Library prep was done by PCR. The data were produced on an Illumina HiSeq 2500. To normalize quantification of the TCRbeta repertoire, the TCR libraries were built with molecular barcoding that relied on unique molecular identifiers. Starting from the raw public reads, TCRdb applied fastp trimming at Q25, assembled clones with MiXCR and retained in-frame beta chains. Each record represents a unique CDR3 protein, reported with the most common genes and DNA among its rows. This sample holds more than 450,000 distinct CDR3 sequences; about 17% were observed only once. 3.3% of the sample is taken by the ten largest. The source material was PBMCs from the stem cell graft donor, sampled from the stem cell graft. These receptors were taken from a human donor who donated a stem cell graft to a child with acute lymphoblastic leukemia.

This chain links TRBV25-1 with TRBJ2-5, with D maybe TRBD2 (5 bases). The CDR3 loop spans 13 amino acids. Germline V lookup: CDR1 MGHDK, CDR2 SYGVNS. Trimming pared 6 bases from V and 5 bases from J, leaving 13 bases between. The CDR3 region has the DNA TGTGCCAGCAGGGGCTCGGGAATGGAGACCCAGTACTTC. Translated: CASRGSGMETQYF. Full variable domain (outside the CDR3, taken from reference TRBV25-1 and TRBJ2-5): EADIYQTPRYLVIGTGKKITLECSQTMGHDKMYWYQQDPGMELHLIHYSYGVNSTEKGDLSSESTVSRIRTEHFPLTLESARPSHTSQYLCASRGSGMETQYFGPGTRLLVL.

This clonotype has only a few counts. The CDR3 sequence: CASSRLGRDRVMGQPQHF. CDR3 DNA sequence: TGTGCCAGCAGCCGCCTAGGGCGGGACAGGGTCATGGGTCAGCCCCAGCATTTT. The genes are TRBV5-6 and TRBJ1-5, with 9 bases lining up with TRBD1. CDR1 is SGHDT and CDR2 is YYEEEE in the germline V gene. The CDR3 covers 18 residues. After removal of 4 bases from V and 6 bases from J, the junction contained 17 bases not matched to a gene.

The chain uses TRBV5-1 and TRBJ2-1; TRBD2 matches 13 bases. Germline trimming cut 4 bases from V and 9 bases from J; bases unmatched to any gene: 10. Germline-derived CDR1 and CDR2 are SGHRS and YFSETQ. The CDR3 is 16 residues long. The CDR3 nucleotides are TGCGCCAGCAGCCCATGGACTAGCGGGAGTATGGTTGAGCAGTTCTTC. It translates to CASSPWTSGSMVEQFF.

CDR3 sequence reads: CASSPYLTGASGAKGSGELFF. CDR3 bases: TGTGCCAGCAGTCCCTATCTGACGGGGGCTAGCGGGGCAAAGGGGAGCGGGGAGCTGTTTTTT. The rearrangement uses TRBV6-2 or TRBV6-3 and TRBJ2-2, with TRBD2 matching over 9 bases. Trimming cost V 5 bases and J 7 bases; bases outside gene matches: 26. CDR3 length: 21 amino acids. CDR1 and CDR2 from the germline V gene are MNHEY and SVGEGT.

The table lists this clonotype with a few counts. V gene TRBV6-1 combines with J gene TRBJ1-1, with 12 nucleotides matching TRBD1. In germline, CDR1 is MNHNS, CDR2 SASEGT. The trim removed 6 bases at V and 5 bases at J, leaving 16 bases unmatched. There are 18 residues in the CDR3. CDR3 region: CASSDPSGTGGARTEAFF. The CDR3 nucleotides read TGTGCCAGCAGCGATCCCTCCGGGACAGGGGGCGCGAGGACTGAAGCTTTCTTT.